This record looks at one T cell receptor beta chain sequence and its context. The same CDR3 is also encoded by other DNA sequences in this sample. This sample was included in a study of blood T cell repertoires in COVID-19. The wider study: Specimens from acute and convalescent COVID-19 originated in the United States, Italy and Spain. From T cells, B-cell-depleted T cells, or PBMCs came the material, which was cDNA or gDNA.

The CDR3 is 13 amino acids. V was cut by 4 bases and J by 0 bases, with 4 bases left in between. The V gene's germline CDR1 is SNHLY and CDR2 FYNNEI. In the authors' methods: Using reference gene primer amplification, nucleated cell counts were estimated. TCRdb's table, derived via immunoSEQ multiplex PCR, lists solely in-frame clones and lacks some. The D gene and trimming were derived from the DNA, and the V and J assignments and clone size from that table. The sample has tens of thousands of clones, just under 75% seen once. Enrolled during active infection, Seattle patients were then followed longitudinally.

The clonotype comes from a woman in her seventies with COVID-19, enrolled during active disease. The material sequenced was peripheral blood. V gene TRBV2 combines with J gene TRBJ1-5, with unresolved D. This chain's CDR3 is CASSGDSNQPQHF. The CDR3 DNA is TGTGCCAGCAGTGGCGATAGCAATCAGCCCCAGCATTTT.